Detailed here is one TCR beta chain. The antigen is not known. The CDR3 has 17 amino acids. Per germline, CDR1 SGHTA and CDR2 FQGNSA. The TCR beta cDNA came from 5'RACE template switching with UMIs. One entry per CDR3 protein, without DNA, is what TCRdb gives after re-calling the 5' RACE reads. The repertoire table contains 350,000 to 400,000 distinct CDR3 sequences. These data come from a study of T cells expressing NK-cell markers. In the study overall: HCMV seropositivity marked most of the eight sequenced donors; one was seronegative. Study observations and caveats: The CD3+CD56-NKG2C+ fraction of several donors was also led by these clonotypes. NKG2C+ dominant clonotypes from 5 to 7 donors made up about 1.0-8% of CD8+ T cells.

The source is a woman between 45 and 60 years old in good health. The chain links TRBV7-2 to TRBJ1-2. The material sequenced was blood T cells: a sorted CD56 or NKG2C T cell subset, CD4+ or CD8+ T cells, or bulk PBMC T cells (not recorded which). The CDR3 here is CASSLRSWVNLNYGYTF.